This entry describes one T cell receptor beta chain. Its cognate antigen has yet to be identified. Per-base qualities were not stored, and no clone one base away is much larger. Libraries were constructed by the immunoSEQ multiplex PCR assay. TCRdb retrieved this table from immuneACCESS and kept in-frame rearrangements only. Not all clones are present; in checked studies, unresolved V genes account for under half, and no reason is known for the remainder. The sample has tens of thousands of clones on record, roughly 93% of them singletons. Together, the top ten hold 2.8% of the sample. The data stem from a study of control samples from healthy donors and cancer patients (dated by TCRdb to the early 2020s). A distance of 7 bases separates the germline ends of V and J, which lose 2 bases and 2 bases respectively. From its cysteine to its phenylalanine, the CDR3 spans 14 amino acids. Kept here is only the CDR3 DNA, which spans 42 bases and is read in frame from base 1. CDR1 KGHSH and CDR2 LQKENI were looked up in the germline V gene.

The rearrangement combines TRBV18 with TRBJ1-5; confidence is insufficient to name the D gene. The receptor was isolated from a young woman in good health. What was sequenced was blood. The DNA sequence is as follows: TGTGCCAGCTCACCAAGCGGGGGCAATCAGCCCCAGCATTTT. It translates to CASSPSGGNQPQHF. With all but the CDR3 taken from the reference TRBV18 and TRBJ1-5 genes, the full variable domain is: NAGVMQNPRHLVRRRGQEARLRCSPMKGHSHVYWYRQLPEEGLKFMVYLQKENIIDESGMPKERFSAEFPKEGPSILRIQQVVRGDSAAYFCASSPSGGNQPQHFGDGTRLSIL.